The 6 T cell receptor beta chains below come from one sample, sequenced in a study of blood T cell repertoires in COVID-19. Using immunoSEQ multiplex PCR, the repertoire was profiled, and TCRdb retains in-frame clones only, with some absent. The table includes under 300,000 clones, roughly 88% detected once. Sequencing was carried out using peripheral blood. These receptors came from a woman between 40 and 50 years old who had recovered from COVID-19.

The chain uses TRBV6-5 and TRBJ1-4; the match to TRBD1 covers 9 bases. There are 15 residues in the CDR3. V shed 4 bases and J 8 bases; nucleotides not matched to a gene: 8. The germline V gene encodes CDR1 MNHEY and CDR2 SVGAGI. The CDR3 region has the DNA TGTGCCAGCAGTTCCGCCGGGACAGGGAGAGAAAAACTGTTTTTT. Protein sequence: CASSSAGTGREKLFF.

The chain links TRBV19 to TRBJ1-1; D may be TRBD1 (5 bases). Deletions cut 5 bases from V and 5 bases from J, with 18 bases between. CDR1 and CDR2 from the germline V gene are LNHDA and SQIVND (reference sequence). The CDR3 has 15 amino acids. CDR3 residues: CASSFTGTGTTEAFF. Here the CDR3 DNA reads TGTGCCAGTAGTTTTACCGGGACTGGCACGACTGAAGCTTTCTTT. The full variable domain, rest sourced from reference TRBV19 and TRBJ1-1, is DGGITQSPKYLFRKEGQNVTLSCEQNLNHDAMYWYRQDPGQGLRLIYYSQIVNDFQKGDIAEGYSVSREKKESFPLTVTSAQKNPTAFYLCASSFTGTGTTEAFFGQGTRLTVV.

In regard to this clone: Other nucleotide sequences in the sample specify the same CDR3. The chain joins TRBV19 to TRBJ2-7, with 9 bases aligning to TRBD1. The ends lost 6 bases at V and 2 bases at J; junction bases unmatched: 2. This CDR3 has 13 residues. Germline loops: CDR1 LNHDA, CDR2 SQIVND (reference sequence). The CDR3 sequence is CASRDRGTYEQYF. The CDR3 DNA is TGTGCCAGTAGGGACAGGGGAACCTACGAGCAGTACTTC. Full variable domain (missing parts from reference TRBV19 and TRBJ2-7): DGGITQSPKYLFRKEGQNVTLSCEQNLNHDAMYWYRQDPGQGLRLIYYSQIVNDFQKGDIAEGYSVSREKKESFPLTVTSAQKNPTAFYLCASRDRGTYEQYFGPGTRLTVT.

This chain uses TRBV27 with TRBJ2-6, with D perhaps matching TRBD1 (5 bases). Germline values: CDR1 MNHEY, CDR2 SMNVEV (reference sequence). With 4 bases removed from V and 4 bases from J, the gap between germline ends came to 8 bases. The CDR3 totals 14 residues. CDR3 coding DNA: TGTGCCAGCAGTTCAGGGTCCGGGGCCAACGTCCTGACTTTC. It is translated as CASSSGSGANVLTF.

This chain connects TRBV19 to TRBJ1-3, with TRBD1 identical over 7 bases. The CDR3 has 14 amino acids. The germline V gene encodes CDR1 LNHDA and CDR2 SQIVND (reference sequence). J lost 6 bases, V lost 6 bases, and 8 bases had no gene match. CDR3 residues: CASRIQGTENTIYF. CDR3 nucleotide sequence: TGTGCCAGTAGGATACAGGGGACGGAAAACACCATATATTTT. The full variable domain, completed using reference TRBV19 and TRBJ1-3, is DGGITQSPKYLFRKEGQNVTLSCEQNLNHDAMYWYRQDPGQGLRLIYYSQIVNDFQKGDIAEGYSVSREKKESFPLTVTSAQKNPTAFYLCASRIQGTENTIYFGEGSWLTVV.

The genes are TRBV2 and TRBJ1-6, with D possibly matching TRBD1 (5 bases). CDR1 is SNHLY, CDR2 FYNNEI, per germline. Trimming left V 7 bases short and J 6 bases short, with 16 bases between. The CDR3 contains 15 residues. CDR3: CASTEGRQANSPLHF. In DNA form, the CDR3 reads TGTGCCAGCACGGAGGGGAGACAAGCTAATTCACCCCTCCACTTT.